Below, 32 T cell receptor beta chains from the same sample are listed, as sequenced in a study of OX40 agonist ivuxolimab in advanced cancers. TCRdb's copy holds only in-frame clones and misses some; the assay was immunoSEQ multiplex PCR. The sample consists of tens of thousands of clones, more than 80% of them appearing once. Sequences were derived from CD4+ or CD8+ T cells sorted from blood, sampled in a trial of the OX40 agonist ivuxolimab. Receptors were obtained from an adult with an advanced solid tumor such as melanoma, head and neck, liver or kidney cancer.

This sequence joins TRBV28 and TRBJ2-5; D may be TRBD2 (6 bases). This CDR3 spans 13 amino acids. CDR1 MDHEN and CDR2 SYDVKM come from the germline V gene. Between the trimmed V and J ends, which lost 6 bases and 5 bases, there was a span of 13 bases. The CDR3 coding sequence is TGTGCCAGCAGACCGACTAGATCGGAGACCCAGTACTTC. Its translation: CASRPTRSETQYF.

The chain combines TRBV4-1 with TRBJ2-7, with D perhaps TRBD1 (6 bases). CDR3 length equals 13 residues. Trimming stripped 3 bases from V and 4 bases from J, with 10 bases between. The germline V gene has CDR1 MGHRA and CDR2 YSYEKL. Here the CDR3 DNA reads TGCGCCAGCAGCCAGATACAGGGATACGAGCAGTACTTC. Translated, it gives CASSQIQGYEQYF.

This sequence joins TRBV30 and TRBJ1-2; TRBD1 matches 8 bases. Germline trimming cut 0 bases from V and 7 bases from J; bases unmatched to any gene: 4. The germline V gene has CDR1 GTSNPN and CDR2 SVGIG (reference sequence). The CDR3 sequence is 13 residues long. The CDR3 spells CAWSVSGGSGYTF. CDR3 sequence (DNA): TGTGCCTGGAGTGTATCAGGGGGCAGTGGCTACACCTTC.

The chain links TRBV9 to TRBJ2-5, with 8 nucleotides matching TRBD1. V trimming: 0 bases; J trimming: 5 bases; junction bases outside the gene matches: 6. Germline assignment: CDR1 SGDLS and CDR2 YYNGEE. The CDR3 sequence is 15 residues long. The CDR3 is CASSVDRNRGETQYF. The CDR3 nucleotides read TGTGCCAGCAGCGTAGACCGGAACAGGGGGGAGACCCAGTACTTC.

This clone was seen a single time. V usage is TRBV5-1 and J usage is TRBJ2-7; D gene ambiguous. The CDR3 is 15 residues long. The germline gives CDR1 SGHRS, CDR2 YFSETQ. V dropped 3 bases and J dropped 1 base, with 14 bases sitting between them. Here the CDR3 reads CASSYDIGYSYEQYF. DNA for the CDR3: TGCGCCAGCAGCTACGACATTGGGTATTCCTACGAGCAGTACTTC.

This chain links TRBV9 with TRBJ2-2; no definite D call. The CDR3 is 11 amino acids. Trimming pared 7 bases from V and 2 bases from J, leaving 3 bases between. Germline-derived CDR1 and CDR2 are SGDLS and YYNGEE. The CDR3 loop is CASENTGELFF. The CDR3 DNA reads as TGTGCCAGCGAAAACACCGGGGAGCTGTTTTTT.

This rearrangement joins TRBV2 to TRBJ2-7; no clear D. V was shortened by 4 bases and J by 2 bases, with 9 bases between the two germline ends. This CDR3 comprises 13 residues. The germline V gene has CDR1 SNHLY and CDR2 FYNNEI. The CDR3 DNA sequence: TGTGCCAGCAGTGTAGGGCAGCCCTACGAGCAGTACTTC. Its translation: CASSVGQPYEQYF.

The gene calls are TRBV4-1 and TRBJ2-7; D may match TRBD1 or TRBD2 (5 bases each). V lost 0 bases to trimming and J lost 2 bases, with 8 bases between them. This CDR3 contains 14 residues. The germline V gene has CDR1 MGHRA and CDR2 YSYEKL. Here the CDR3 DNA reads TGCGCCAGCAGCCAAGATAAGGGACCCTACGAGCAGTACTTC. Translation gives CASSQDKGPYEQYF.

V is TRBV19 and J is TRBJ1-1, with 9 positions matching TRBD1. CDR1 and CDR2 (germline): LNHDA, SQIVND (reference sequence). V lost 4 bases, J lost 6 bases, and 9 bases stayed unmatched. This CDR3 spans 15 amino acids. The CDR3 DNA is TGTGCCAGTAGTACAACAGGGGGCGGTTTGTCTGAAGCTTTCTTT. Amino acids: CASSTTGGGLSEAFF.

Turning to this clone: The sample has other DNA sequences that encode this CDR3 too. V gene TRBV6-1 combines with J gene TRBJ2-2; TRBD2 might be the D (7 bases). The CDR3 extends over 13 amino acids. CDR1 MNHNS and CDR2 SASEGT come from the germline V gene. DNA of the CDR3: TGTGGGATGGGGGGGCGCGGCACCGGGGAGCTGTTTTTT. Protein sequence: CGMGGRGTGELFF.

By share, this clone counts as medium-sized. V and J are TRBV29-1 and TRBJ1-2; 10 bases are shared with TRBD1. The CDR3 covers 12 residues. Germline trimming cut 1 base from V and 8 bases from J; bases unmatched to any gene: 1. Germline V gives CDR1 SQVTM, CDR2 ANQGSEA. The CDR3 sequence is CSVEGDRGGYTF. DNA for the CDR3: TGCAGCGTTGAAGGGGACAGGGGCGGCTACACCTTC.

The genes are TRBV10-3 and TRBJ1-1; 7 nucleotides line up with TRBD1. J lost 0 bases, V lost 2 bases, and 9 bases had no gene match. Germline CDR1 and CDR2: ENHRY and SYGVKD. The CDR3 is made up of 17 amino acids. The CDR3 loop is CAISERTGFSMNTEAFF. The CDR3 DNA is TGTGCCATCAGTGAGCGGACAGGTTTCAGCATGAACACTGAAGCTTTCTTT.

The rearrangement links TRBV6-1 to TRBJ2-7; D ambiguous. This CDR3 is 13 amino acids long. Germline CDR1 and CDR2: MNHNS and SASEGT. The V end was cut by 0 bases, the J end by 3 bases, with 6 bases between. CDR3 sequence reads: CASSEASDYEQYF. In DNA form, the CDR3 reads TGTGCCAGCAGTGAAGCGTCAGACTACGAGCAGTACTTC.

CDR3 loop: CASSYGRTSYNEQFF. The CDR3 DNA follows: TGTGCCAGCAGTTACGGGCGGACCTCCTACAATGAGCAGTTCTTC. The chain is built from TRBV6-5 and TRBJ2-1; D remains ambiguous. Looked up from germline, CDR1 is MNHEY and CDR2 is SVGAGI. The CDR3 sequence is 15 residues long. V was shortened by 2 bases and J by 0 bases, with 8 bases between the two germline ends.

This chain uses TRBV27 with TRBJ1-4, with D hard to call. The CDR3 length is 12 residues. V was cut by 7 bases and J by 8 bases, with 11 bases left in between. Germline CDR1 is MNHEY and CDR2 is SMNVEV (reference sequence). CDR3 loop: CASKGIKEKLFF. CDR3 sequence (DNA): TGTGCCAGCAAAGGAATAAAGGAAAAACTGTTTTTT.

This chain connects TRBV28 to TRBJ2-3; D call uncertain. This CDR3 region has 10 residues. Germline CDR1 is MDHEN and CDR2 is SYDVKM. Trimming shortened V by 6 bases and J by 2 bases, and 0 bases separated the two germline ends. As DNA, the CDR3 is TGTGCCAGCAGCACAGATACGCAGTATTTT. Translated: CASSTDTQYF.

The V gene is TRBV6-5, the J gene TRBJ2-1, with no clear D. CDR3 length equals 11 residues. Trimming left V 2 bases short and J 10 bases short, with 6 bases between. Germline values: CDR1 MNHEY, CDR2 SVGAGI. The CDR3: CASSYGKEQFF. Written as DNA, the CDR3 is TGTGCCAGCAGTTACGGCAAAGAGCAGTTCTTC.

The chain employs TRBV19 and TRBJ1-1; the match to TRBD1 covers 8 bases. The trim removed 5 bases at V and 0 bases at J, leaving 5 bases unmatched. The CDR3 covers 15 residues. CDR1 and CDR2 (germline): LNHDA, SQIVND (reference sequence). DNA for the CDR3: TGTGCCAGTAGTTCCTGGACAGGGATGAACACTGAAGCTTTCTTT. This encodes CASSSWTGMNTEAFF.

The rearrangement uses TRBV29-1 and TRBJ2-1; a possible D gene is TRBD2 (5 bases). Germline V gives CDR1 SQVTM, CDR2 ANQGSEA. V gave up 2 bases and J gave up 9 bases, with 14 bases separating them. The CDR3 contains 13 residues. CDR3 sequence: CSVELANTGEQFF. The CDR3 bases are TGCAGCGTTGAACTAGCCAATACGGGTGAGCAGTTCTTC.

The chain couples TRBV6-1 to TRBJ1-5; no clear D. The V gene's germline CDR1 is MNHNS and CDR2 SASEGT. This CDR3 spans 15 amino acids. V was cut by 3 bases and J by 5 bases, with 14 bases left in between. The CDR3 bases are TGTGCCAGCAGTGATGGCGGTTTAGTGGATCAGCCCCAGCATTTT. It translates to CASSDGGLVDQPQHF.

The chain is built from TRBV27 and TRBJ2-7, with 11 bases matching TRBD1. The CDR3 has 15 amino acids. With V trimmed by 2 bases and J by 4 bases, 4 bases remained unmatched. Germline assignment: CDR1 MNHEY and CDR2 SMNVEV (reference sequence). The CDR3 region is CASSLGTGGRYEQYF. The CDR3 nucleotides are TGTGCCAGCAGTTTAGGGACAGGGGGTAGATACGAGCAGTACTTC.

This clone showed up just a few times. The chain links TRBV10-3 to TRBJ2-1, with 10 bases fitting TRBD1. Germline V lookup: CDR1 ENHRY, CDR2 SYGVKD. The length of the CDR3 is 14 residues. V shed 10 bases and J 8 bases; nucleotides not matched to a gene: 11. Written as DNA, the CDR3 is TGTGCCACTGGGTTGGGACAGGGGAAGGATGAGCAGTTCTTC. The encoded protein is CATGLGQGKDEQFF.

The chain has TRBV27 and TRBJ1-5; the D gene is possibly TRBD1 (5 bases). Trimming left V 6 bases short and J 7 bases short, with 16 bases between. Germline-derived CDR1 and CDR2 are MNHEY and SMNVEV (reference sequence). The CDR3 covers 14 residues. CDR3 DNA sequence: TGTGCCAGCAGGAGGCAGGGATCAGGGCAGCCCCAGCATTTT. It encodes CASRRQGSGQPQHF.

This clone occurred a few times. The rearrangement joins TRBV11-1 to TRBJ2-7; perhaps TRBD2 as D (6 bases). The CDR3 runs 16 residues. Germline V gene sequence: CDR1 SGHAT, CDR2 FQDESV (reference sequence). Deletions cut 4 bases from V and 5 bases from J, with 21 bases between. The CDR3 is CASSWTAGQGGHEQYF. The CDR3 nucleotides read TGTGCCAGCAGCTGGACGGCGGGGCAGGGAGGCCACGAGCAGTACTTC. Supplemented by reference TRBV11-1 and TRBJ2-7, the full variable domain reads EAEVAQSPRYKITEKSQAVAFWCDPISGHATLYWYRQILGQGPELLVQFQDESVVDDSQLPKDRFSAERLKGVDSTLKIQPAELGDSAMYLCASSWTAGQGGHEQYFGPGTRLTVT.

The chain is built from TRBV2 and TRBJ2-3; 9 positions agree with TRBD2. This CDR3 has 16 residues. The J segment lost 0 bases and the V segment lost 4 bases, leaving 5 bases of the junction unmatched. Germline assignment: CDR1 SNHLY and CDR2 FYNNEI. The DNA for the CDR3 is TGTGCCAGCAGTGTTTGGCTAGCGGGGAGCACAGATACGCAGTATTTT. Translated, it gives CASSVWLAGSTDTQYF.

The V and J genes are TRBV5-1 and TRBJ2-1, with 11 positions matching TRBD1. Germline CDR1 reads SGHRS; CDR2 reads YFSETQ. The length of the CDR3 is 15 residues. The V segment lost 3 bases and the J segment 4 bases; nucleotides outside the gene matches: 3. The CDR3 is CASSSRDRGYNEQFF. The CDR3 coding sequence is TGCGCCAGCAGCTCCCGGGACAGGGGGTACAATGAGCAGTTCTTC.

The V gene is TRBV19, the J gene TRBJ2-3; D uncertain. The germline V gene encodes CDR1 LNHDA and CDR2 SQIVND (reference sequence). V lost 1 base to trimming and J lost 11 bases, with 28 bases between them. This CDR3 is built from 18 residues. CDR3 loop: CASSIANPTPAGGDGQYF. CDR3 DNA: TGTGCCAGTAGTATAGCAAACCCGACGCCCGCAGGCGGAGACGGGCAGTATTTT.

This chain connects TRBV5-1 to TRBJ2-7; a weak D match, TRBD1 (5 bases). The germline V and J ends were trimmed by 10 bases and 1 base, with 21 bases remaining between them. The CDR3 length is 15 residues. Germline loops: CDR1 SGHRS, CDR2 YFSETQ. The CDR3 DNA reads TGCGCCGGCTCCTGGGCAGGGAAAGGGTCCTACGAGCAGTACTTC. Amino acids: CAGSWAGKGSYEQYF.

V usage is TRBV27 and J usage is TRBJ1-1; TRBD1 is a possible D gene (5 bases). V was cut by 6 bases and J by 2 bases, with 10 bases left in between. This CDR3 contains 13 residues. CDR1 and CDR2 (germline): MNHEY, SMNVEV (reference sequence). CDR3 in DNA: TGTGCCAGCAGGGCGGGACTAAACACTGAAGCTTTCTTT. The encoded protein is CASRAGLNTEAFF.

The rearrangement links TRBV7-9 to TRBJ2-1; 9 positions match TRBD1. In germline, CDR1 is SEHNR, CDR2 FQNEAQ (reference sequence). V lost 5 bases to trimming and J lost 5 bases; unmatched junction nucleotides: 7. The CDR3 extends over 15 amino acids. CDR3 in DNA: TGTGCCAGCAGCCCCGGGACAGGGAAGGACAATGAGCAGTTCTTC. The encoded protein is CASSPGTGKDNEQFF.

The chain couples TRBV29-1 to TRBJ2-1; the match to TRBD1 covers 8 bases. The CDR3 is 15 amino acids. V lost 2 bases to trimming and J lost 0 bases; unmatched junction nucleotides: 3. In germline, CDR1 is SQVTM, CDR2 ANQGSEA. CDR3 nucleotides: TGCAGCGTTGAAACGGACAGGGTCTCCTACAATGAGCAGTTCTTC. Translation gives CSVETDRVSYNEQFF.

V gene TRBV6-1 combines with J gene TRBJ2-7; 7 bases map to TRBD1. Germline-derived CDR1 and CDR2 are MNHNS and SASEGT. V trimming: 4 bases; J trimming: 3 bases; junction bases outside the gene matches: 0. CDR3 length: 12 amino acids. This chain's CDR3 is CASSGQGYEQYF. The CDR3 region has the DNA TGTGCCAGCAGTGGACAGGGCTACGAGCAGTACTTC.